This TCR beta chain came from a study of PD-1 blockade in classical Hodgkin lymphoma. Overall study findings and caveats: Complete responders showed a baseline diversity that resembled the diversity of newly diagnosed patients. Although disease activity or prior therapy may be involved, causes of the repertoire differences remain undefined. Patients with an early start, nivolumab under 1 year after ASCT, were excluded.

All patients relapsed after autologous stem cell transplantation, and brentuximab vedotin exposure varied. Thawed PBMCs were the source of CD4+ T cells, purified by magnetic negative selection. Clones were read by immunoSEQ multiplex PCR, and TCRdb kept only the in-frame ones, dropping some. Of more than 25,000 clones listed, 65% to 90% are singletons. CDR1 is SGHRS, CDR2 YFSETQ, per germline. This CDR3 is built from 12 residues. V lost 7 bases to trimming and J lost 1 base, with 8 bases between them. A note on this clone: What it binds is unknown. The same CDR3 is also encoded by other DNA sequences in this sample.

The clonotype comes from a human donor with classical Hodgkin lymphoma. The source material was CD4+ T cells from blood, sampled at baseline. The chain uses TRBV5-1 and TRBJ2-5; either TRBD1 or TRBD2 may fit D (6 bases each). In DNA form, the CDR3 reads TGCGCCAGCCGGGGGCTCCAAGAGACCCAGTACTTC. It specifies CASRGLQETQYF.